The sequence of this T cell receptor beta chain was determined in a study of blood T cell repertoires in COVID-19. Study details: The samples span acute and convalescent COVID-19 from the United States, Italy and Spain. PBMCs, B-cell-depleted T cells, or T cells provided the cDNA or gDNA that made up the material.

The CDR3 loop spans 15 amino acids. Germline CDR1 MNHEY, CDR2 SVGAGI. Trimming pared 6 bases from V and 3 bases from J, leaving 15 bases between. Per the authors' pipeline: Amplification of reference gene primers was used by the study to estimate nucleated cell counts. Sequencing was performed with immunoSEQ multiplex PCR; in TCRdb, only in-frame clones are kept and a portion is missing. V, J and clone size derive from that table, while D and trimming were established from the DNA sequence. The repertoire holds around 100,000 clones, with about 84% as singletons. The clonotype originates from a human donor in a cohort sampled during active COVID-19. The source material was peripheral blood. The chain is built from TRBV6-5 and TRBJ1-5, with D possibly matching TRBD1 (6 bases). The CDR3 spells CASRLNREFNQPQHF. The CDR3 DNA reads TGTGCCAGCAGGTTAAACAGGGAATTCAATCAGCCCCAGCATTTT.